This is a list of T cell receptor beta chains from one sample in a study of T cells in Graves' hyperthyroidism and ophthalmopathy. TCRdb itself ran the multiplex PCR reads through MiXCR, one entry per CDR3 protein. The profile shows about 290,000 distinct CDR3 sequences, about 15% of them singletons. Sequenced input: blood. These receptors all stem from a woman aged 50 to 65 with Graves' hyperthyroidism that later progressed to Graves' ophthalmopathy. Both conserved end residues are part of each CDR3. A D gene is named only where the DNA matches it firmly. Clone size is not always given. Where it is, it says once, few, many or a class for expanded clones.

>TRBJ2-1|TRBV19|TRBD2|.
CASSIPPRTSGYNEQFF
TGTGCCAGTAGTATACCCCCCCGGACTAGCGGTTACAATGAGCAGTTCTTC
>TRBJ2-7|TRBV4-1|TRBD2|.
CASSQDRTSGSKNEQYF
TGCGCCAGCAGCCAAGATCGTACTAGCGGGAGCAAGAACGAGCAGTACTTC
>TRBJ2-1|TRBV12-5|.|many
CASGLPQGRSEQFF
TGTGCTAGTGGTTTACCACAGGGGAGGAGTGAGCAGTTCTTC
>TRBJ1-2|TRBV27|.|many
CASSNRERGPFGYTF
TGTGCCAGCAGTAACCGTGAAAGGGGCCCCTTTGGCTACACCTTC
>TRBJ1-5|TRBV14|TRBD1|.
CASSQVTGGGGNQPQHF
TGTGCCAGCAGCCAAGTAACAGGGGGCGGAGGCAATCAGCCCCAGCATTTT
>TRBJ2-1|TRBV2|.|many
CASSESLSSYNEQFF
TGTGCCAGCAGTGAAAGCCTGAGCTCCTACAATGAGCAGTTCTTC
>TRBJ1-2|TRBV3-1|.|few
CASSQVNREDGHTF
TGTGCCAGCAGCCAAGTCAACAGGGAAGATGGCCACACCTTC
>TRBJ2-1|TRBV28|TRBD2|many
CASRAGRNEQFF
TGTGCCAGCAGAGCGGGGCGCAATGAGCAGTTCTTC
>TRBJ2-1|TRBV7-3|.|many
CASSPDHTYNEQFF
TGTGCCAGCAGTCCGGATCATACCTACAATGAGCAGTTCTTC
>TRBJ2-3|TRBV6-2/TRBV6-3|.|once
CASRISGFLADTQYF
TGTGCCAGCAGGATATCGGGTTTCTTAGCAGATACGCAGTATTTT
>TRBJ2-1|TRBV5-1|.|many
CASSLGGHPSYNEQFF
TGCGCCAGCAGCTTGGGTGGGCACCCCTCCTACAATGAGCAGTTCTTC
>TRBJ2-3|TRBV2|TRBD1|many
CASTTGQADTQYF
TGTGCCAGCACCACAGGACAGGCGGATACGCAGTATTTT
>TRBJ1-2|TRBV5-6|.|many
CASSLRPSGYTF
TGTGCCAGCAGCTTGAGGCCAAGTGGCTACACCTTC
>TRBJ2-3|TRBV6-2/TRBV6-3|TRBD2|many
CASSTRAGVGTDTQYF
TGTGCCAGCAGTACCCGAGCGGGGGTGGGCACAGATACGCAGTATTTT
>TRBJ1-5|TRBV6-1|.|many
CASIGDRGQPQHF
TGTGCCAGCATCGGGGATAGGGGTCAGCCCCAGCATTTT
>TRBJ2-1|TRBV28|.|many
CASSGWPNEQFF
TGTGCCAGCTCGGGTTGGCCGAATGAGCAGTTCTTC
>TRBJ2-7|TRBV20-1|.|many
CSARGVIYEQYF
TGCAGTGCTAGAGGGGTTATCTACGAGCAGTACTTC
>TRBJ2-7|TRBV20-1|.|many
CSALRWGGSSYEQYF
TGCAGTGCACTTCGGTGGGGGGGCTCGTCCTACGAGCAGTACTTC
>TRBJ2-3|TRBV7-3|.|many
CASSLRPPGTLEFADTQYF
TGTGCCAGCAGCCTACGACCACCTGGGACTCTGGAATTTGCCGATACGCAGTATTTT
>TRBJ2-7|TRBV28|.|many
CASSGFGAVLYEQYF
TGTGCCAGCAGCGGGTTCGGAGCGGTGCTTTACGAGCAGTACTTC
>TRBJ2-5|TRBV2|.|once
CASSPQPYQETQYF
TGTGCCAGCAGTCCACAGCCGTACCAAGAGACCCAGTACTTC
>TRBJ2-5|TRBV24-1|.|many
CATSDSAQYQETQYF
TGTGCCACCAGTGATTCGGCCCAGTACCAAGAGACCCAGTACTTC
>TRBJ2-1|TRBV28|TRBD2|many
CASSLSTSGIIRNEQFF
TGTGCCAGCAGTTTATCCACTAGCGGGATTATCAGGAATGAGCAGTTCTTC
>TRBJ2-7|TRBV9|TRBD2|.
CASSVAASGSYEQYF
TGTGCCAGCAGCGTAGCCGCTAGCGGGAGCTACGAGCAGTACTTC
>TRBJ2-7|TRBV25-1|.|few
CASSATGTSSYEQYF
TGTGCCAGCAGTGCGACCGGTACGAGCTCCTACGAGCAGTACTTC
>TRBJ2-7|TRBV11-3|TRBD2|many
CASSPTGREQYF
TGTGCCAGCAGCCCAACCGGGAGGGAGCAGTACTTC
>TRBJ2-1|TRBV24-1|.|many
CATSDPRTGRGYNEQFF
TGTGCCACCAGTGATCCACGGACAGGGCGGGGGTACAATGAGCAGTTCTTC
>TRBJ2-6|TRBV28|.|many
CASRKGSPLSGANVLTF
TGTGCCAGCAGGAAAGGGTCTCCGCTCTCTGGGGCCAACGTCCTGACTTTC
>TRBJ2-1|TRBV5-1|TRBD2|many
CASSFLTGRNEQFF
TGCGCCAGCAGCTTTTTAACCGGGAGGAATGAGCAGTTCTTC
>TRBJ2-7|TRBV7-2|.|many
CASSLDTSYEQYF
TGTGCCAGCAGCTTAGACACTTCCTACGAGCAGTACTTC
>TRBJ1-1|TRBV24-1|.|many
CATSAGTEAFF
TGTGCCACCTCAGCCGGGACTGAAGCTTTCTTT
>TRBJ1-5|TRBV2|.|many
CASRWEGNQPQHF
TGTGCCAGCAGATGGGAAGGAAATCAGCCCCAGCATTTT
>TRBJ1-1|TRBV20-1|.|.
CSARGDAGDTEAFF
TGCAGTGCTAGAGGAGATGCAGGGGACACTGAAGCTTTCTTT
>TRBJ1-4|TRBV2|.|many
CASKLGSTNEKLFF
TGTGCCAGCAAGTTAGGGTCAACTAATGAAAAACTGTTTTTT
>TRBJ1-2|TRBV27|.|.
CASSPWGGGNYGYTF
TGTGCCAGCAGTCCCTGGGGGGGAGGAAACTATGGCTACACCTTC
>TRBJ2-2|TRBV9|TRBD1|few
CASTQTQGYTGELFF
TGTGCCAGCACCCAAACACAGGGGTACACCGGGGAGCTGTTTTTT
>TRBJ2-5|TRBV7-9|.|many
CASGDGPGIQETQYF
TGTGCCAGCGGGGACGGGCCGGGGATTCAAGAGACCCAGTACTTC
>TRBJ1-3|TRBV7-6|.|few
CASSFPGTSNGNTIYF
TGTGCCAGCAGCTTCCCCGGGACATCGAATGGAAACACCATATATTTT
>TRBJ2-1|TRBV29-1|TRBD2|many
CSVGTSFDEQFF
TGCAGCGTAGGGACTAGCTTCGATGAGCAGTTCTTC
>TRBJ2-3|TRBV4-1|.|few
CASSQVQGGYTQYF
TGCGCCAGCAGCCAAGTCCAGGGGGGGTATACGCAGTATTTT
>TRBJ2-2|TRBV27|.|.
CASSLGRDTGELFF
TGTGCCAGCAGCCTGGGGCGGGACACCGGGGAGCTGTTTTTT
>TRBJ1-2|TRBV20-1|.|.
CSARDTREGNGYTF
TGCAGTGCTAGAGATACCAGGGAGGGAAATGGCTACACCTTC